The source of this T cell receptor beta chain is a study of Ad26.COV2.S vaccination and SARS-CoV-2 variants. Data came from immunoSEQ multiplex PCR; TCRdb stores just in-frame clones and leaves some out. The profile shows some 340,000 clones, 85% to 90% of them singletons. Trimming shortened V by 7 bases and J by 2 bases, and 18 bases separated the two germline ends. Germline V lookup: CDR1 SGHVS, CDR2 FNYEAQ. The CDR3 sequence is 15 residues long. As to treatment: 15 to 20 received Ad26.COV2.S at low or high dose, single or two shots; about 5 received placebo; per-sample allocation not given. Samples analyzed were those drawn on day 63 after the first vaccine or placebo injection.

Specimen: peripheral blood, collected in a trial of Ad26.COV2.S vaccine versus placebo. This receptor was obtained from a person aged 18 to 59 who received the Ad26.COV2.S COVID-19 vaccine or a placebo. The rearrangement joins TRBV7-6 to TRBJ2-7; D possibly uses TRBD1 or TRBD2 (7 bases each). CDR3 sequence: CASKEYPGGAYEQYF. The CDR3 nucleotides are TGTGCCAGCAAAGAGTACCCAGGGGGGGCCTACGAGCAGTACTTC.